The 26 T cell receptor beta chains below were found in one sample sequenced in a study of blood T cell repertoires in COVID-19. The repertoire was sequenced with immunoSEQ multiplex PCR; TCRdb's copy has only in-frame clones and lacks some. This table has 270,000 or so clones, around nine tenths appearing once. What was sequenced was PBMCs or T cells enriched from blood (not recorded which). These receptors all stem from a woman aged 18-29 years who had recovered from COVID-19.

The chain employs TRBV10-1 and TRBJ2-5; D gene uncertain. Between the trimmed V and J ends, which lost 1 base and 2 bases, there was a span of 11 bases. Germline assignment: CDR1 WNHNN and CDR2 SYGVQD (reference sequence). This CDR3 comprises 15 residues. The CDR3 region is CASSEYVAGQETQYF. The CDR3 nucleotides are TGCGCCAGCAGTGAGTACGTGGCAGGTCAAGAGACCCAGTACTTC.

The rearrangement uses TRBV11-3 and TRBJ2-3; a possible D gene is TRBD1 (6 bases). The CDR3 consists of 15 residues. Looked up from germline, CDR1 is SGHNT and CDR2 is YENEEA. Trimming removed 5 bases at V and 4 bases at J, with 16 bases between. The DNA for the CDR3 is TGTGCCAGCAGCCCGCCTGAGAAGGGGGCAGATACGCAGTATTTT. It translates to CASSPPEKGADTQYF.

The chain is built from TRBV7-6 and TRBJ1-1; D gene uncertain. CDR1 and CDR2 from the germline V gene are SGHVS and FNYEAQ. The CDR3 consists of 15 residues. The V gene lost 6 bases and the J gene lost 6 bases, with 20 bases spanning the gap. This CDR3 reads CASSPNGRETPEAFF. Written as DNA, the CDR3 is TGTGCCAGCAGTCCGAACGGCCGGGAGACTCCTGAAGCTTTCTTT.

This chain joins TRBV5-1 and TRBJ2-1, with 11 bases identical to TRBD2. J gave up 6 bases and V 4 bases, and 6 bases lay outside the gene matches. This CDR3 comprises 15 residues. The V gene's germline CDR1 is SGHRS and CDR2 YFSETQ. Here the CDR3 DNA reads TGCGCCAGCAGCCCCGGGACTAGCGGCTTCAATGAGCAGTTCTTC. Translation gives CASSPGTSGFNEQFF.

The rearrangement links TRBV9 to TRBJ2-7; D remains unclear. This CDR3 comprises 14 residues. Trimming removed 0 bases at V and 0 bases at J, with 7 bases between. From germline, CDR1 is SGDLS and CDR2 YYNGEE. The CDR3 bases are TGTGCCAGCAGCGTAGATCCTTTCTCCTACGAGCAGTACTTC. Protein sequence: CASSVDPFSYEQYF.

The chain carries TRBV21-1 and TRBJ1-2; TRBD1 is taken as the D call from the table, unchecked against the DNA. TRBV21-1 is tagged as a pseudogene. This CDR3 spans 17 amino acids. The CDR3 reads CASSKGTGRGANYGYTF. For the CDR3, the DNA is TGTGCCAGCAGCAAAGGAACAGGGAGAGGGGCTAACTATGGCTACACCTTC.

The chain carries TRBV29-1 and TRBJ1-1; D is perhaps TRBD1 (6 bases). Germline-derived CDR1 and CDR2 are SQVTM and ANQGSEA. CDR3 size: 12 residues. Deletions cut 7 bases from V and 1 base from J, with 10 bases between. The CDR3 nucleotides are TGCAGCGCTGAGGGGGGGAACACTGAAGCTTTCTTT. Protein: CSAEGGNTEAFF.

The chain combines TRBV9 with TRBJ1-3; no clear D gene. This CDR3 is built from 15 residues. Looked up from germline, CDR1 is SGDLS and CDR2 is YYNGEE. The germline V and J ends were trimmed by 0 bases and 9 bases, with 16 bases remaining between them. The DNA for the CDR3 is TGTGCCAGCAGCGTAGCTTGGGAATCTGAGGGCACCATATATTTT. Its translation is CASSVAWESEGTIYF.

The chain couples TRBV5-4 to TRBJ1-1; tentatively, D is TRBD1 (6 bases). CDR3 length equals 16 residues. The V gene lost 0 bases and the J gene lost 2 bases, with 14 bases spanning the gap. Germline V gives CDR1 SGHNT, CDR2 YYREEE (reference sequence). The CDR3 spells CASSLEGGDYNTEAFF. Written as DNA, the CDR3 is TGTGCCAGCAGCTTGGAGGGGGGGGATTACAACACTGAAGCTTTCTTT.

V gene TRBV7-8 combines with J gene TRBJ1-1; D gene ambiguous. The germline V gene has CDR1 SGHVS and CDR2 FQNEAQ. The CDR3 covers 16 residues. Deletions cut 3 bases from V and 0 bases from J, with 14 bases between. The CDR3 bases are TGTGCCAGCAGCTTTGGTTTTCGCCGGTTGAACACTGAAGCTTTCTTT. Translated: CASSFGFRRLNTEAFF. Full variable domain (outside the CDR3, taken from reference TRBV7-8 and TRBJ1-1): GAGVSQSPRYKVAKRGQDVALRCDPISGHVSLFWYQQALGQGPEFLTYFQNEAQLDKSGLPSDRFFAERPEGSVSTLKIQRTQQEDSAVYLCASSFGFRRLNTEAFFGQGTRLTVV.

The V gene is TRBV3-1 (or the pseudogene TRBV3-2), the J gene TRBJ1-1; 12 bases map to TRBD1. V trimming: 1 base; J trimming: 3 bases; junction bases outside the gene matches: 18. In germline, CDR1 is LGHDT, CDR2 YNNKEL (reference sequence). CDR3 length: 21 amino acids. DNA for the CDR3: TGTGCCAGCAGCCAAGTGTGGGGACAGGGGGCCACAGTGGGATTACACACTGAAGCTTTCTTT. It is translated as CASSQVWGQGATVGLHTEAFF.

This chain's CDR3 is CASSQDSRMTEAFF. The CDR3 DNA sequence: TGCGCCAGCAGCCAAGATTCGCGGATGACTGAAGCTTTCTTT. V is TRBV4-1 and J is TRBJ1-1; D is undetermined. Trimming pared 0 bases from V and 5 bases from J, leaving 10 bases between. Per the germline V gene, CDR1 is MGHRA and CDR2 is YSYEKL. The CDR3 has 14 residues.

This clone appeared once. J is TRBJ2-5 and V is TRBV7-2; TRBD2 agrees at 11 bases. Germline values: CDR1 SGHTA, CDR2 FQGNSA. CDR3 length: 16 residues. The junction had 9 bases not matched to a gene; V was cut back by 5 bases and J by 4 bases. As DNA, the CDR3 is TGTGCCAGCAGCATCATAGCGGGAGGGCGAGGAGAGACCCAGTACTTC. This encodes CASSIIAGGRGETQYF.

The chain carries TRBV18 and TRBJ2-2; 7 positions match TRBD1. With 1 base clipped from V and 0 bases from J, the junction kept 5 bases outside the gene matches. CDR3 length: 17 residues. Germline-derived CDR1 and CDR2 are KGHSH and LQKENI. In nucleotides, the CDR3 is TGTGCCAGCTCACCACTCACAGGGGCCGCGAACACCGGGGAGCTGTTTTTT. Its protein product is CASSPLTGAANTGELFF.

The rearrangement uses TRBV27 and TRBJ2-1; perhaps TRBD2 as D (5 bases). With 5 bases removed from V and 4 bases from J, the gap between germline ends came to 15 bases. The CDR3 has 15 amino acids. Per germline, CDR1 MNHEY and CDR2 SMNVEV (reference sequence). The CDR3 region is CASSPSLAAYNEQFF. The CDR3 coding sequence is TGTGCCAGCAGTCCCAGCCTAGCAGCTTACAATGAGCAGTTCTTC.

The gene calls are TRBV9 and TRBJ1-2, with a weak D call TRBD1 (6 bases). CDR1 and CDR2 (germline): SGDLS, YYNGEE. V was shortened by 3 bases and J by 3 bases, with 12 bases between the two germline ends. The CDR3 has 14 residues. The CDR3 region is CASSGGQGYYGYTF. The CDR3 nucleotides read TGTGCCAGCAGCGGGGGGCAGGGTTACTATGGCTACACCTTC.

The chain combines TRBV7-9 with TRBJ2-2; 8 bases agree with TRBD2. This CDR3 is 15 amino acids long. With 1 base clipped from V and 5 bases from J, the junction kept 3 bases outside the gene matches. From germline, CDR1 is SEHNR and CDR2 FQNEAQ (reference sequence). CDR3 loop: CASSLGAGVTGELFF. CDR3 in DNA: TGTGCCAGCAGCTTAGGAGCGGGGGTAACCGGGGAGCTGTTTTTT.

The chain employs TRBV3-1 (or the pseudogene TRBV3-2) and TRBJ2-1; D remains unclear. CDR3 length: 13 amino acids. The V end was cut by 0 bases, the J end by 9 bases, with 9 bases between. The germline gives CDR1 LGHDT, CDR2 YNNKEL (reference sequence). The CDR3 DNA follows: TGTGCCAGCAGCCAAGATCTCGCGCTTGAGCAGTTCTTC. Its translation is CASSQDLALEQFF.

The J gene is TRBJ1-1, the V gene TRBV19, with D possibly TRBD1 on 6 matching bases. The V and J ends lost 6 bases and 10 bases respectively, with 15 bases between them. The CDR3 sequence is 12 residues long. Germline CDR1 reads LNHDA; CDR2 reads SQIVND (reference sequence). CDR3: CASSPVQGRAFF. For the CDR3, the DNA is TGTGCCAGTAGCCCTGTCCAGGGGCGAGCTTTCTTT.

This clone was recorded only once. This CDR3 is CASSQAEGTSGAYNEQFF. In nucleotides, the CDR3 is TGTGCCAGCAGCCAAGCAGAGGGGACTAGCGGGGCCTACAATGAGCAGTTCTTC. The V gene is TRBV3-1 (or the pseudogene TRBV3-2), the J gene TRBJ2-1; the match to TRBD2 covers 13 bases. CDR1 LGHDT and CDR2 YNNKEL come from the germline V gene (reference sequence). V lost 1 base and J lost 2; bases outside the gene matches: 5. The CDR3 contains 18 residues.

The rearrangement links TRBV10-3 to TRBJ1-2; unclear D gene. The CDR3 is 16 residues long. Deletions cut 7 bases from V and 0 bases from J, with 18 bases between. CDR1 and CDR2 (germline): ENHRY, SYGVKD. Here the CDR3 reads CAINGGEIRPNYGYTF. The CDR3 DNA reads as TGTGCCATCAATGGAGGCGAAATAAGACCTAACTATGGCTACACCTTC.

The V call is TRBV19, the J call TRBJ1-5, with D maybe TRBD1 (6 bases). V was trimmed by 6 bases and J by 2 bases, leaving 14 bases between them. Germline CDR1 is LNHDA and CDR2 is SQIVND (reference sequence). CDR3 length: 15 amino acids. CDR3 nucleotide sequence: TGTGCCAGTAGGAACAGGGAAGGGGGCAATCAGCCCCAGCATTTT. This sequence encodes CASRNREGGNQPQHF.

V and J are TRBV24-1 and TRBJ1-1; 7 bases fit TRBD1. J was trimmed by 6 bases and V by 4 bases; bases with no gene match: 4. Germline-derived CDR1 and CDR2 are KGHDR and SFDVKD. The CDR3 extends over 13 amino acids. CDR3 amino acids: CATSDQTGAEAFF. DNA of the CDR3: TGTGCCACCAGTGACCAAACAGGGGCTGAAGCTTTCTTT.

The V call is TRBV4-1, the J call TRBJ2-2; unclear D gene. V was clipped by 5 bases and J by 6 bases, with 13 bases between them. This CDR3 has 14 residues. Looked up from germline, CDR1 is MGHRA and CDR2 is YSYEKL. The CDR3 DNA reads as TGCGCCAGCAGCTTCCGAACACGTTCCGGGGAGCTGTTTTTT. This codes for CASSFRTRSGELFF.

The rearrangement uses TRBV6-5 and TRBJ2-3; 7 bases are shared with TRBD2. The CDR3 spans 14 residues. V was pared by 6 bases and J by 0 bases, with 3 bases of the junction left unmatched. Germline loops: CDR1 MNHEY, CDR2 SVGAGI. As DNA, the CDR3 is TGTGCCAGCAGCCGGACTAGTAGCACAGATACGCAGTATTTT. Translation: CASSRTSSTDTQYF.

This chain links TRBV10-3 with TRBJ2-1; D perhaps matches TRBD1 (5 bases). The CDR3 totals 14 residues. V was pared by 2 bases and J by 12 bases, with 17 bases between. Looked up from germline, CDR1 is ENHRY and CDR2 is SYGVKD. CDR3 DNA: TGTGCCATCAGTGAGGGCGAAGTAAGGACATGGCAGTTCTTC. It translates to CAISEGEVRTWQFF.